What follows are 8 T cell receptor beta chains derived from one specimen sequenced in a study of T cell repertoires in cytomegalovirus infection. The antigens for these receptors are not known. MiXCR, run by TCRdb on the reads, gives a single entry per CDR3 protein. This sample yields some 900,000 distinct CDR3 sequences, of which approximately 32% are seen a single time; 9.5% to 15% belongs to the top ten. This sample comprised cultured CD8+ T cells from PBMCs, obtained from culture after CMV antigen stimulation. The receptors stem from a human donor in good health (CMV status not recorded). Some clones in this sample may be carry-over from other donors' samples.

The gene calls are TRBV9 and TRBJ2-4; 10 positions agree with TRBD2. The CDR3 spans 20 residues. V dropped 0 bases and J dropped 2; count of bases not matched to a gene: 14. The V gene's germline CDR1 is SGDLS and CDR2 YYNGEE. The CDR3 region is CASSVGSSGGPHSSKNIQYF. CDR3 in DNA: TGTGCCAGCAGCGTAGGGAGTAGCGGGGGGCCTCACTCCTCCAAAAACATTCAGTACTTC.

The chain couples TRBV9 to TRBJ2-1; 9 positions match TRBD1. The trim removed 4 bases at V and 12 bases at J, leaving 11 bases unmatched. CDR1 and CDR2 from the germline V gene are SGDLS and YYNGEE. The CDR3 has 14 residues. The CDR3 loop reads CASSNRDREYRQFF. In DNA form, the CDR3 reads TGTGCCAGCAGCAACCGGGACAGGGAATATAGGCAGTTCTTC. The entire variable domain, with the rest obtained from reference TRBV9 and TRBJ2-1, is as follows: DSGVTQTPKHLITATGQRVTLRCSPRSGDLSVYWYQQSLDQGLQFLIQYYNGEERAKGNILERFSAQQFPDLHSELNLSSLELGDSALYFCASSNRDREYRQFFGPGTRLTVL.

This clonotype was recorded once. An end of the junction differs from the germline gene, which may be a read error. V gene TRBV12-3 or TRBV12-4 combines with J gene TRBJ1-2, with D possibly matching TRBD1 (5 bases). The CDR3 runs to 15 residues. The CDR3 region has the DNA TGTACCAGCAGTTCCCGCCCGACAGTGCGAAGGAGCTACACCTTC. This codes for CTSSSRPTVRRSYTF.

This clonotype was counted at least ten times. The V gene is TRBV7-8, the J gene TRBJ1-2; TRBD1 might be the D (5 bases). Germline assignment: CDR1 SGHVS and CDR2 FQNEAQ. V was trimmed by 0 bases and J by 5 bases, leaving 16 bases between them. The CDR3 is made up of 16 amino acids. This chain's CDR3 is CASSLARTGGGYGYTF. CDR3 in DNA: TGTGCCAGCAGCTTAGCCCGGACGGGGGGTGGATATGGCTACACCTTC.

On this clonotype: A much larger clone differs by one base, so this may be a read error. The CDR3 ends on some other residue instead of the conserved phenylalanine or tryptophan, so this is likely a read error. V is TRBV19 and J is TRBJ1-1; tentative D call: TRBD1 (6 bases). The CDR3 consists of 13 residues. Trimming pared 7 bases from V and 3 bases from J, leaving 12 bases between. Germline V CDR1 and CDR2: LNHDA, SQIVND (reference sequence). CDR3: CASKRGPYTEAFL. CDR3 DNA sequence: TGTGCCAGTAAACGGGGGCCTTACACTGAAGCTTTCCTT.

The chain recombines TRBV5-5 with TRBJ2-5; D perhaps matches TRBD1 (5 bases). Trimming removed 5 bases from V and 2 bases from J, with 19 bases in between. The germline V gene encodes CDR1 SGHKS and CDR2 YYEKEE (reference sequence). The CDR3 loop spans 16 amino acids. The CDR3 coding sequence is TGTGCCAGCAGATTCCAAATCCCGACAGATCAAGAGACCCAGTACTTC. Its protein is CASRFQIPTDQETQYF.

This chain joins TRBV27 and TRBJ2-1, with TRBD2 identical over 9 bases. The CDR3 runs 13 residues. Germline V gene data show CDR1 as MNHEY and CDR2 as SMNVEV (reference sequence). With 4 bases clipped from V and 9 bases from J, the junction kept 4 bases outside the gene matches. CDR3 DNA sequence: TGTGCCAGCAGTTCAGCGGGGGGTCGTGAGCAGTTCTTC. Its protein is CASSSAGGREQFF.

This clonotype occurred a few times. The chain recombines TRBV27 with TRBJ2-7; 7 nucleotides align to TRBD1. The CDR3 sequence is 16 residues long. Germline loops: CDR1 MNHEY, CDR2 SMNVEV (reference sequence). V lost 4 bases to trimming and J lost 0 bases; unmatched junction nucleotides: 9. CDR3 coding DNA: TGTGCCAGCAGTTCTACTTGGGACAGCCGCTCCTACGAGCAGTACTTC. It is translated as CASSSTWDSRSYEQYF.